The rows below give T cell receptor beta chains drawn from one sample of a study of T cell responses to AZD1222 COVID-19 vaccine. Assay: immunoSEQ multiplex PCR; the TCRdb copy retains only in-frame clones and omits some. The sample lists about 92,000 clones; almost 90% were seen once. Sample: peripheral blood, taken on day 0 of MenACWY control vaccination. The receptor source for this set is an adult in good health. CDR3s include the opening cysteine and the closing phenylalanine or tryptophan. A D gene is named only where the DNA matches it firmly. Some rows have no size entry. The others give once, few or many, or a class for an expanded clone.

>TRBD2|TRBV7-6|.|TRBJ2-7
TGTGCCAGCAGCCCCCGGTGGGTAGCGGGGGCGGGGGAGCAGTACTTC
CASSPRWVAGAGEQYF
>TRBD1|TRBV9|.|TRBJ1-6
TGTGCCAGCAGCGTGACAGGGGGGAATTCACCCCTCCACTTT
CASSVTGGNSPLHF
>TRBD2|TRBV6-5|.|TRBJ2-1
TGTGCCAGCAGTTTCACCGGGACTAGCGGCGAGCAGTTCTTC
CASSFTGTSGEQFF
>.|TRBV3-1/TRBV3-2|.|TRBJ1-6
TGTGCCAGCAGCCAAACCCTGGCACCCCTCCACTTT
CASSQTLAPLHF
>.|TRBV5-4|once|TRBJ1-2
TGTGCCAGCAGCTTGGACGCGCGACAGGGCTACACCTTC
CASSLDARQGYTF
>.|TRBV30|.|TRBJ1-3
TGTGCCTGGAGTTCAGGGACGGGAAACACCATATATTTT
CAWSSGTGNTIYF
>.|TRBV30|once|TRBJ1-6
TGTGCCTGGAGTCTTGCCCTTGGAAATTCACCCCTCCACTTT
CAWSLALGNSPLHF
>.|TRBV24-1|.|TRBJ2-1
TGTGCCACCAGTGATTGGGGGTCCAATGAGCAGTTCTTC
CATSDWGSNEQFF
>.|TRBV12-3/TRBV12-4|few|TRBJ1-1
TGTGCCAGCAGTCGCAGGGGGAACACTGAAGCTTTCTTT
CASSRRGNTEAFF
>TRBD1|TRBV5-6|.|TRBJ2-1
TGTGCCAGCAGCTTGGTGGGACAGGGCATAGTACAGGAGCAGTTCTTC
CASSLVGQGIVQEQFF
>TRBD1|TRBV19|.|TRBJ1-2
TGTGCCAGTAGTACTCGGACAGGGCCGGGGTATGGCTACACCTTC
CASSTRTGPGYGYTF
>.|TRBV16|.|TRBJ1-2
TGTGCCAGCAGCCAACAGGGTCACTATGGCTACACCTTC
CASSQQGHYGYTF
>TRBD1|TRBV25-1|.|TRBJ1-2
TGTGCCAGCACCCTCGGGGGGACAGGCGGCTACACCTTC
CASTLGGTGGYTF
>TRBD1|TRBV20-1|.|TRBJ1-2
TGCAGTGCTAGTAGGGGGACAGGGAACTATGGCTACACCTTC
CSASRGTGNYGYTF
>TRBD1|TRBV7-7|.|TRBJ2-3
TGTGCCAGCAGCTCTACAGGGGCTAGCACAGATACGCAGTATTTT
CASSSTGASTDTQYF
>.|TRBV5-4|.|TRBJ2-2
TGTGCCAGCAGCTGGGGGTTGGAGGGGACCGGGGAGCTGTTTTTT
CASSWGLEGTGELFF
>TRBD1|TRBV5-1|.|TRBJ2-7
TGCGCCAGCAGATTGACCTTTGAGGGACAGCTCTACGAGCAGTACTTC
CASRLTFEGQLYEQYF
>.|TRBV27|.|TRBJ1-2
TGTGCCAGCAAGATAGGGCAGGGGTACTATGGCTACACCTTC
CASKIGQGYYGYTF
>TRBD1|TRBV13|.|TRBJ2-1
TGTGCCAGCAGCACCAGACAGGGTAGAAACAATGAGCAGTTCTTC
CASSTRQGRNNEQFF
>TRBD2|TRBV6-5|.|TRBJ2-7
TGTGCCAGCATCCCTAGCGGCCTGGGGAACGAGCAGTACTTC
CASIPSGLGNEQYF
>.|TRBV12-3/TRBV12-4|few|TRBJ1-1
TGTGCCAGCAGCCCGCCGAAGAACACTGAAGCTTTCTTT
CASSPPKNTEAFF
>.|TRBV15|.|TRBJ1-5
TGTGCCACCAGCAGAGATAAGGGATACAATCAGCCCCAGCATTTT
CATSRDKGYNQPQHF
>.|TRBV2|.|TRBJ2-7
TGTGCCAGCAGCCTGCCTCCCTACTACGAGCAGTACTTC
CASSLPPYYEQYF
>TRBD1|TRBV7-2|few|TRBJ1-5
TGTGCCAGCAGCTTAGCCCCAGGGGGCGGTCAGCCCCAGCATTTT
CASSLAPGGGQPQHF
>.|TRBV7-9|.|TRBJ1-2
TGTGCCAGCAGCTTAAGAGTGACTAGCTATGGCTACACCTTC
CASSLRVTSYGYTF
>.|TRBV4-3|.|TRBJ2-2
TGCGCCAGCAGCCAAGAACGTCCGCCACAGACGGCCGGGGAGCTGTTTTTT
CASSQERPPQTAGELFF
>.|TRBV3-1/TRBV3-2|.|TRBJ1-6
TGTGCCAGCAGCCAAGAGACCTCTATCCTCCACTTT
CASSQETSILHF
>.|TRBV6-5|.|TRBJ2-3
TGTGCCAGCAGCCCGACACGCACAGATACGCAGTATTTT
CASSPTRTDTQYF
>.|TRBV4-1|.|TRBJ2-3
TGCGCCAGCAGCCTCGGCGGCGAGCGGAGCACAGATACGCAGTATTTT
CASSLGGERSTDTQYF
>.|TRBV19|.|TRBJ2-1
TGTGCCAGTAGTATAGTGCGAACAGGATACAATGAGCAGTTCTTC
CASSIVRTGYNEQFF
>TRBD1|TRBV12-5|.|TRBJ2-3
TGTGCTAGTGGTTTGGTAGGGACAGCCACAGATACGCAGTATTTT
CASGLVGTATDTQYF
>.|TRBV11-2|.|TRBJ2-6
TGTGCCAGCAGCTTAGCGGGGGTTGTTGGGGCCAACGTCCTGACTTTC
CASSLAGVVGANVLTF
>.|TRBV28|.|TRBJ2-1
TGTGCCAGCAGTTCCCAGGAGTTTGAGCAGTTCTTC
CASSSQEFEQFF
>.|TRBV3-1/TRBV3-2|.|TRBJ1-5
TGTGCCAGCAGCCAAGATGTAGTAAACGTAGGTCAGCCCCAGCATTTT
CASSQDVVNVGQPQHF
>.|TRBV30|few|TRBJ1-2
TGTGCCTGGAGGGAGGGGGGCTATGGCTACACCTTC
CAWREGGYGYTF
>.|TRBV9|.|TRBJ1-6
TGTGCCAGCAGCACCCGGGGGAGAGGGGATAATTCACCCCTCCACTTT
CASSTRGRGDNSPLHF
>.|TRBV15|.|TRBJ1-3
TGTGCCACCAGCAGAGGCCCCCGGGGCTCTGGAAACACCATATATTTT
CATSRGPRGSGNTIYF
>TRBD1|TRBV18|.|TRBJ1-2
TGTGCCAGCTCACCAGCCGGGACAGGGGGGCCCTATGGCTACACCTTC
CASSPAGTGGPYGYTF
>.|TRBV19|.|TRBJ1-2
TGTGCCAGTAGTATATCGGGGCATGGCTACACCTTC
CASSISGHGYTF
>TRBD1|TRBV2|.|TRBJ1-4
TGTGCCAGCAGCATTCGGGACAGGAGTCGGGAAAAACTGTTTTTT
CASSIRDRSREKLFF
>TRBD2|TRBV5-1|.|TRBJ2-2
TGCGCCAGCAGCCCAAGGGGCGGGGGGCGCGGCGGGGAGCTGTTTTTT
CASSPRGGGRGGELFF
>.|TRBV10-3|.|TRBJ2-7
TGTGCCATCAAAGAACAGGGATCCTCTTACGAGCAGTACTTC
CAIKEQGSSYEQYF